This T cell receptor beta chain appears in the sequencing data of a study of metastatic and nonmetastatic thyroid tumors. All patients were untreated before thyroid surgery. This clone was counted many times. MiXCR reprocessed the PCR reads for TCRdb. This sample yields 23,000 or so clones, of which approximately 30% are seen a single time; approximately 20% belongs to the top ten. The CDR3 totals 16 residues. Trimming left V 0 bases short and J 7 bases short, with 18 bases between. Germline CDR1 SGHRS, CDR2 YFSETQ. The receptor's source is a female donor with papillary thyroid cancer or a benign thyroid nodule (not recorded which). Some clones in this sample may be carry-over from other donors' samples. Sequenced sample: blood. The chain has TRBV5-1 and TRBJ2-3; D is perhaps TRBD1 (6 bases). The CDR3 coding sequence is TGCGCCAGCAGCTTGGCCATTGGGGCAGGGGAGCATACGCAGTATTTT. Its protein product is CASSLAIGAGEHTQYF.